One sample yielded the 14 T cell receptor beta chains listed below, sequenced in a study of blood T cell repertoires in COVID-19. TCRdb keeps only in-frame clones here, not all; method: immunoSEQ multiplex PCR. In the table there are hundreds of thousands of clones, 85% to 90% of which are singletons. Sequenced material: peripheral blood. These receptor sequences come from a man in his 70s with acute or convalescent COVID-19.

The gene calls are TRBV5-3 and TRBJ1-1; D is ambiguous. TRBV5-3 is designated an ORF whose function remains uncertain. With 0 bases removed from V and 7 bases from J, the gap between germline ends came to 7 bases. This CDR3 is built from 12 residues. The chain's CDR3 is CARSLAPCEAFF. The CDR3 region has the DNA TGTGCCAGAAGCTTGGCCCCCTGTGAAGCTTTCTTT.

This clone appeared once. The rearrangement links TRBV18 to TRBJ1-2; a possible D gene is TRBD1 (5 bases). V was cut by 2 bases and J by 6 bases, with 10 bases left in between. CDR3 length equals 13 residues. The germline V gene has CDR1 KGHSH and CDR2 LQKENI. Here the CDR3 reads CASSPNRPNGYTF. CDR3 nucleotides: TGTGCCAGCTCACCAAACAGGCCAAATGGCTACACCTTC.

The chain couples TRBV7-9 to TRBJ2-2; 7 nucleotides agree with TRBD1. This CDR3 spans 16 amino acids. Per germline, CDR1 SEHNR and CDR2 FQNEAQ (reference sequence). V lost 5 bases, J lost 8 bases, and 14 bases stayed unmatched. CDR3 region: CASSKGTASPGGELFF. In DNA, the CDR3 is TGTGCCAGCAGCAAGGGGACAGCCTCTCCGGGGGGGGAGCTGTTTTTT.

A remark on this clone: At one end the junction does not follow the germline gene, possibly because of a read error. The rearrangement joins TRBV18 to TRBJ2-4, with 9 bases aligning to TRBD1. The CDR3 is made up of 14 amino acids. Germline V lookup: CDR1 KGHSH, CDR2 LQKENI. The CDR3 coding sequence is TGTGCCAGCTCACCGATGGGACAGGGTCAATTCTTGGACTTC. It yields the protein CASSPMGQGQFLDF. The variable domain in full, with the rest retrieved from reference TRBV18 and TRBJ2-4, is NAGVMQNPRHLVRRRGQEARLRCSPMKGHSHVYWYRQLPEEGLKFMVYLQKENIIDESGMPKERFSAEFPKEGPSILRIQQVVRGDSAAYFCASSPMGQGQFLDFGAGTRLSVL.

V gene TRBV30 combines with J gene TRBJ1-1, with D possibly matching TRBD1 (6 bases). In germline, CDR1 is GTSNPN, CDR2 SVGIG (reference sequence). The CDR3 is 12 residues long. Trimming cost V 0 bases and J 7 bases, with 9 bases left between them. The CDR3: CAWSVSGVEAFF. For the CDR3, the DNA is TGTGCCTGGAGTGTGTCAGGGGTTGAAGCTTTCTTT.

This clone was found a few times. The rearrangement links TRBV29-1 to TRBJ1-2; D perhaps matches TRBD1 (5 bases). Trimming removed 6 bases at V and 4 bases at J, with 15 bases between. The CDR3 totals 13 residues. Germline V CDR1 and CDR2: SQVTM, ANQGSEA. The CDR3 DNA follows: TGCAGCGTGTTTGGGGGGTTGCCCTATGGCTACACCTTC. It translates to CSVFGGLPYGYTF.

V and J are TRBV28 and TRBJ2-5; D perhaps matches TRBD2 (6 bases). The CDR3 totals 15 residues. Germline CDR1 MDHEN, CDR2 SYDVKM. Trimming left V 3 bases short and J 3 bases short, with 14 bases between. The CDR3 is CASSFGGPPKETQYF. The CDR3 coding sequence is TGTGCCAGCAGTTTTGGAGGGCCCCCCAAAGAGACCCAGTACTTC.

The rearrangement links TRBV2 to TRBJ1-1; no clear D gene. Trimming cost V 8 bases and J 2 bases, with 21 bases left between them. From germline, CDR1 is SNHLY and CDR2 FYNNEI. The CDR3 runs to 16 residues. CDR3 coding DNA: TGTGCCAGCTTATCCGGGATTGGGTTTAGTAACACTGAAGCTTTCTTT. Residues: CASLSGIGFSNTEAFF.

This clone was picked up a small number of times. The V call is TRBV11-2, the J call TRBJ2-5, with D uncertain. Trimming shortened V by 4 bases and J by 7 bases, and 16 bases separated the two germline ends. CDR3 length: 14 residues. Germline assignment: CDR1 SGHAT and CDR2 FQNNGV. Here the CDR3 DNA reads TGTGCCAGCAGCTCGTACCAAGGAGCCCCGACCCAGTACTTC. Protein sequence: CASSSYQGAPTQYF.

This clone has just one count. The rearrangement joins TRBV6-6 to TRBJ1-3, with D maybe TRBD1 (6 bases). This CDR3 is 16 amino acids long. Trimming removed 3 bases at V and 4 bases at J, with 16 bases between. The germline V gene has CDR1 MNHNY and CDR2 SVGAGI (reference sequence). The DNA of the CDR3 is TGTGCCAGCAGTTATGTGGCCGGGGGGCACGGAAACACCATATATTTT. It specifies CASSYVAGGHGNTIYF.

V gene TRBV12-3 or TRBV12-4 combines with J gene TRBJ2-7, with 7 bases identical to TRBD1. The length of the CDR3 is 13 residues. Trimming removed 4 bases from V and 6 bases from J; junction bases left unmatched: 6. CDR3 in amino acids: CASSSSTGVEQYF. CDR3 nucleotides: TGTGCCAGCAGTTCCTCAACAGGGGTCGAGCAGTACTTC.

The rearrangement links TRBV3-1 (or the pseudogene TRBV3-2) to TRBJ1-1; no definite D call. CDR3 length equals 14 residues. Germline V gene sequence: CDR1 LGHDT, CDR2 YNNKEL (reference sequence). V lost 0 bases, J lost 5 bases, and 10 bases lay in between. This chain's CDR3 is CASSQELLVTEAFF. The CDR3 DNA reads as TGTGCCAGCAGCCAAGAACTCCTCGTTACTGAAGCTTTCTTT.

CDR3 nucleotides: TGTGCCAGTTCTGGGACTAGCGGGAGATCCCGGTACTTC. It translates to CASSGTSGRSRYF. The chain couples TRBV19 to TRBJ2-7, with 14 nucleotides matching TRBD2. The germline gives CDR1 LNHDA, CDR2 SQIVND (reference sequence). The CDR3 spans 13 residues. Trimming at V came to 8 bases and at J to 12 bases, leaving 9 bases not matched to a gene.

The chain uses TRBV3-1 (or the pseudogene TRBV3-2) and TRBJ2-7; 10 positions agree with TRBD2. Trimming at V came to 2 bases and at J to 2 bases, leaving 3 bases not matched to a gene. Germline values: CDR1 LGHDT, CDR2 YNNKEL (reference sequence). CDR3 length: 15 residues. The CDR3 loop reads CASSQTSGNTYEQYF. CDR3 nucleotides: TGTGCCAGCAGCCAAACTAGCGGGAACACCTACGAGCAGTACTTC.